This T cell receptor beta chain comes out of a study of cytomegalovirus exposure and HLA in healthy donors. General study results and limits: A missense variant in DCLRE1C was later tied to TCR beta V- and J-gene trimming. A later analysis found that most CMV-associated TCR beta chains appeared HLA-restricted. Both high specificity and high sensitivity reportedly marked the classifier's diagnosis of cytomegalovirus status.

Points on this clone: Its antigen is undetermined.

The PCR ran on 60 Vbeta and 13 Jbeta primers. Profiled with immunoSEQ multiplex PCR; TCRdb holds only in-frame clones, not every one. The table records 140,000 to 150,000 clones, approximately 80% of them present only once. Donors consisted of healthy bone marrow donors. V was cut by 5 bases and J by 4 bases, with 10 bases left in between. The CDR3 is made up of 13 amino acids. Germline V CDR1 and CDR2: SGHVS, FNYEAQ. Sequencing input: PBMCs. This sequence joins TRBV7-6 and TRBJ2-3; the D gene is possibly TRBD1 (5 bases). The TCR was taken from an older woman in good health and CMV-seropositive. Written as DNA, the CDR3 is TGTGCCAGCAGCCCTAGGGGCCCAGATACGCAGTATTTT. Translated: CASSPRGPDTQYF.